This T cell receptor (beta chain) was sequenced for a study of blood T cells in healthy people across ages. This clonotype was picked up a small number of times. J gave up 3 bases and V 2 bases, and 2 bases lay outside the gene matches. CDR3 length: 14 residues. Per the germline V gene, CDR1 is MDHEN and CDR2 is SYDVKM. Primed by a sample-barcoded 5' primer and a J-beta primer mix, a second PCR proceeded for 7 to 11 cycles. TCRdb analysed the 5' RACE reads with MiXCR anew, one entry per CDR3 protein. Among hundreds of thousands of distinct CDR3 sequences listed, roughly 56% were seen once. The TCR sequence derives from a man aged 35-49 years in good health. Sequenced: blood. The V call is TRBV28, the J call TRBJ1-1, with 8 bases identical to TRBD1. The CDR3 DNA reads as TGTGCCAGCAGTTTAGGGACAGGCTACACTGAAGCTTTCTTT. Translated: CASSLGTGYTEAFF.